What follows is one T cell receptor (beta chain) and its context. This CDR3 is built from 17 residues. Trimming cost V 6 bases and J 2 bases; bases outside gene matches: 15. Per the germline V gene, CDR1 is LGHNT and CDR2 is FRNRAP. The source of the sample is a study of blood T cell repertoires in COVID-19. Overall study: Spain, Italy and the United States supplied samples that represented acute and convalescent COVID-19. T cells, B-cell-depleted T cells, or PBMCs supplied cDNA or gDNA.

Some clones are missing from TCRdb's copy, which holds only in-frame ones; the method was immunoSEQ multiplex PCR. This repertoire shows 150,000 or so clones, about 88% found once; its top ten account for over 5%. This receptor was taken from a woman aged 45-65 years with COVID-19, enrolled during active disease. The sample comprised peripheral blood. The chain recombines TRBV12-5 with TRBJ1-2; 7 bases match TRBD1. Here the CDR3 reads CASGPSDRVSVNYGYTF. For the CDR3, the DNA is TGTGCTAGTGGCCCAAGCGACAGGGTCTCTGTGAACTATGGCTACACCTTC.